This TCR beta chain was profiled in a study of early T cells in non-severe SARS-CoV-2 infection. About the study: Chains stayed unpaired after sequencing of bulk RNA from unsorted whole blood. Study-wide findings and caveats: Database matching using VDJdb favored anti-spike CD8 responses, with private and CD4 specificities left missing.

Tagging with unique molecular identifiers was applied to individual cDNA molecules. In TCRdb, the 5' RACE reads were re-called with MiXCR into one record per CDR3 protein. This table has 62,000 or so distinct CDR3 sequences, 7.5% to 9% appearing once. The sample holds many counts of this clonotype. Its antigen is undetermined. Germline CDR1 is SGDLS and CDR2 is YYNGEE. V dropped 4 bases and J dropped 2 bases, with 14 bases sitting between them. The length of the CDR3 is 15 residues. The chain recombines TRBV9 with TRBJ2-3, with a weak D call TRBD2 (6 bases). This TCR came from an adult who was a healthcare worker with PCR-confirmed SARS-CoV-2 infection or an uninfected control (not recorded which). Specimen: whole blood, collected at baseline. CDR3 region: CASSTRDFYTDTQYF. In DNA, the CDR3 is TGTGCCAGCAGCACCCGGGACTTCTACACAGATACGCAGTATTTT. The variable domain in full, with the rest retrieved from reference TRBV9 and TRBJ2-3, is DSGVTQTPKHLITATGQRVTLRCSPRSGDLSVYWYQQSLDQGLQFLIQYYNGEERAKGNILERFSAQQFPDLHSELNLSSLELGDSALYFCASSTRDFYTDTQYFGPGTRLTVL.